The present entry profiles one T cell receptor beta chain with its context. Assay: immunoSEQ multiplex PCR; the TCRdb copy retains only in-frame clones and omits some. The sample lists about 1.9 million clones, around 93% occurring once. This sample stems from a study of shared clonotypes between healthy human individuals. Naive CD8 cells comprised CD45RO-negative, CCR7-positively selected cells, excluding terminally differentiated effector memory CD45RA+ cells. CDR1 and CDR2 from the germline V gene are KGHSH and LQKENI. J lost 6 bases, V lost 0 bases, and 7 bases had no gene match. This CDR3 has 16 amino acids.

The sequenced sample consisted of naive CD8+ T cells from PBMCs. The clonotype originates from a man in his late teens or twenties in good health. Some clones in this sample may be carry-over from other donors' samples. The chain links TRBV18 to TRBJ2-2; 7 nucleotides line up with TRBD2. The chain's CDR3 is CASSPPRAGVPGELFF. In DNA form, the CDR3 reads TGTGCCAGCTCACCACCGAGGGCGGGAGTGCCCGGGGAGCTGTTTTTT.